The 32 T cell receptor beta chains in this list originate from one sample, sequenced in a study of PD-1 blockade in classical Hodgkin lymphoma. Some clones are missing from TCRdb's copy, which holds only in-frame ones; the method was immunoSEQ multiplex PCR. The sample consists of 8,500 to 10,000 clones, 91% of them appearing once. Time point given: newly diagnosed, previously untreated cHL patient sample. It was by magnetic negative selection that CD8+ T cells were isolated from thawed PBMCs. Sequencing was performed on CD8+ T cells from blood. Receptor source: a human donor with classical Hodgkin lymphoma.

V usage is TRBV27 and J usage is TRBJ2-5; 12 nucleotides agree with TRBD2. Germline-derived CDR1 and CDR2 are MNHEY and SMNVEV (reference sequence). The CDR3 has 16 amino acids. V shed 8 bases and J 4 bases; nucleotides not matched to a gene: 11. The CDR3 DNA is TGTGCCAGCGGACCACTAGCGGGAGGACCGGGAGAGACCCAGTACTTC. Its protein product is CASGPLAGGPGETQYF.

The rearrangement links TRBV5-1 to TRBJ1-5; D unresolved. Germline CDR1 SGHRS, CDR2 YFSETQ. V shed 3 bases and J shed 4 bases, with 8 bases lying between them. The CDR3 runs 13 residues. The CDR3 region has the DNA TGCGCCAGCAGCTCAGGACCGAATCAGCCCCAGCATTTT. Protein: CASSSGPNQPQHF.

In DNA form, the CDR3 reads TGCGCCAGCAGCCAGATCCTAGCGGGAGGCCCAGATACGCAGTATTTT. Translated: CASSQILAGGPDTQYF. This chain connects TRBV4-1 to TRBJ2-3; 11 nucleotides agree with TRBD2. The CDR3 has 16 amino acids. Germline trimming cut 3 bases from V and 4 bases from J; bases unmatched to any gene: 6. Germline-derived CDR1 and CDR2 are MGHRA and YSYEKL.

This clone came up once. The V and J genes are TRBV11-3 and TRBJ2-5; D remains ambiguous. This CDR3 comprises 12 residues. The germline V gene has CDR1 SGHNT and CDR2 YENEEA. V shed 6 bases and J shed 5 bases, with 10 bases lying between them. The CDR3 region has the DNA TGTGCCAGCAGATCAGGAGAGGAGACCCAGTACTTC. This translates into CASRSGEETQYF. The full variable domain, rest sourced from reference TRBV11-3 and TRBJ2-5, is EAGVVQSPRYKIIEKKQPVAFWCNPISGHNTLYWYLQNLGQGPELLIRYENEEAVDDSQLPKDRFSAERLKGVDSTLKIQPAELGDSAVYLCASRSGEETQYFGPGTRLLVL.

On this clone: One junction end does not reproduce the germline sequence, and a read error may be involved. The V call is TRBV9, the J call TRBJ1-2; D is uncertain. Germline V gene sequence: CDR1 SGDLS, CDR2 YYNGEE. The CDR3 length is 16 residues. CDR3 DNA sequence: TGTGCCAGCAGATCATTAGAGCGGGGATTTAACTATGGTTACACCTTC. Amino acids: CASRSLERGFNYGYTF.

The chain is built from TRBV5-1 and TRBJ1-1; D not certain. V was pared by 0 bases and J by 4 bases, with 7 bases between. Germline values: CDR1 SGHRS, CDR2 YFSETQ. The CDR3 sequence is 13 residues long. Here the CDR3 DNA reads TGCGCCAGCAGCTTGGGGTGGGGCACTGAAGCTTTCTTT. Translated: CASSLGWGTEAFF.

The rearrangement links TRBV9 to TRBJ2-7, with 10 bases that match TRBD1. Germline V gene lookup returns CDR1 SGDLS and CDR2 YYNGEE. Losses at the gene ends were 4 bases for V and 2 bases for J; bases not matched to a gene: 6. The CDR3 runs 15 residues. This CDR3 reads CASSIGTGVAYEQYF. The CDR3 DNA is TGTGCCAGCAGCATCGGGACAGGGGTCGCCTACGAGCAGTACTTC.

The V and J genes are TRBV30 and TRBJ1-1, with 8 nucleotides matching TRBD1. Trimming removed 5 bases from V and 0 bases from J; junction bases left unmatched: 5. CDR3 length: 14 amino acids. Germline CDR1 GTSNPN, CDR2 SVGIG (reference sequence). As DNA, the CDR3 is TGTGCCTGGGATACGGGACAGGTGAACACTGAAGCTTTCTTT. It translates to CAWDTGQVNTEAFF.

The V gene is TRBV25-1, the J gene TRBJ2-5, with a weak D call TRBD1 (5 bases). V lost 3 bases and J 2 bases, leaving 13 bases between the germline ends. CDR3 length equals 15 residues. CDR1 and CDR2 from the germline V gene are MGHDK and SYGVNS. CDR3 coding DNA: TGTGCCAGCAGTGACTGGGCAGGGAAACAAGAGACCCAGTACTTC. Protein product: CASSDWAGKQETQYF. The entire variable domain, with the rest obtained from reference TRBV25-1 and TRBJ2-5, is as follows: EADIYQTPRYLVIGTGKKITLECSQTMGHDKMYWYQQDPGMELHLIHYSYGVNSTEKGDLSSESTVSRIRTEHFPLTLESARPSHTSQYLCASSDWAGKQETQYFGPGTRLLVL.

The chain joins TRBV7-9 to TRBJ2-5; D is undetermined. This CDR3 has 12 amino acids. Germline assignment: CDR1 SEHNR and CDR2 FQNEAQ (reference sequence). V shed 3 bases and J shed 5 bases, with 7 bases lying between them. The CDR3 loop is CASSFDTETQYF. CDR3 DNA sequence: TGTGCCAGCAGCTTCGATACGGAGACCCAGTACTTC. The full variable domain, in which reference TRBV7-9 and TRBJ2-5 provide the parts outside the CDR3, is DTGVSQNPRHKITKRGQNVTFRCDPISEHNRLYWYRQTLGQGPEFLTYFQNEAQLEKSRLLSDRFSAERPKGSFSTLEIQRTEQGDSAMYLCASSFDTETQYFGPGTRLLVL.

The gene calls are TRBV7-8 and TRBJ2-1; D is unclear. The germline V gene has CDR1 SGHVS and CDR2 FQNEAQ. V was clipped by 7 bases and J by 6 bases, with 7 bases between them. CDR3 length: 11 residues. The CDR3 coding sequence is TGTGCCAGCACCACGTTCAATGAGCAGTTCTTC. Its translation: CASTTFNEQFF.

The chain carries TRBV15 and TRBJ2-5, with TRBD1 as a possible D gene (6 bases). The germline V gene encodes CDR1 LNHNV and CDR2 YYDKDF (reference sequence). The germline V and J ends were trimmed by 5 bases and 2 bases, with 18 bases remaining between them. The CDR3 has 16 residues. CDR3 in DNA: TGTGCCACCAGCTCATACAGGGCCCTAAGTCAAGAGACCCAGTACTTC. The encoded protein is CATSSYRALSQETQYF.

The J gene is TRBJ2-3, the V gene TRBV2; TRBD2 agrees at 10 bases. With V trimmed by 6 bases and J by 5 bases, 8 bases remained unmatched. Germline-derived CDR1 and CDR2 are SNHLY and FYNNEI. This CDR3 spans 15 amino acids. For the CDR3, the DNA is TGTGCCAGCAGGCAAGCGGGAGGGCCTCAAGATACGCAGTATTTT. This gives the protein CASRQAGGPQDTQYF.

The rearrangement joins TRBV4-1 to TRBJ2-7; D ambiguous. CDR3 length equals 16 residues. Per germline, CDR1 MGHRA and CDR2 YSYEKL. Between the trimmed V and J ends, which lost 4 bases and 4 bases, there was a span of 20 bases. CDR3 residues: CASSLSMGLPIYEQYF. The DNA for the CDR3 is TGCGCCAGCAGCCTATCGATGGGCCTCCCCATTTACGAGCAGTACTTC.

This rearrangement joins TRBV6-4 to TRBJ2-3; tentative D call: TRBD2 (7 bases). This CDR3 contains 14 residues. Trimming took off 3 bases at V and 3 bases at J, with 10 bases between the two ends. Germline lookup yields CDR1 MRHNA and CDR2 SNTAGT. As DNA, the CDR3 is TGTGCCAGCAGTGATAAGGGGGGGACAGATACGCAGTATTTT. Translation gives CASSDKGGTDTQYF.

This chain links TRBV18 with TRBJ2-3; 10 nucleotides agree with TRBD2. The germline CDR1 and CDR2 sequences are KGHSH and LQKENI. This CDR3 is 16 amino acids long. J gave up 0 bases and V 5 bases, and 5 bases lay outside the gene matches. The CDR3 bases are TGTGCCAGCTCATCTGGACTAGCGGCTAGCACAGATACGCAGTATTTT. This gives the protein CASSSGLAASTDTQYF.

The rearrangement links TRBV10-3 to TRBJ2-7; no definite D call. Germline V gene data show CDR1 as ENHRY and CDR2 as SYGVKD. Trimming shortened V by 0 bases and J by 1 base, and 1 base separated the two germline ends. The CDR3 contains 12 residues. CDR3 DNA sequence: TGTGCCATCAGTGAGTCTTCCTACGAGCAGTACTTC. Translation: CAISESSYEQYF.

The chain employs TRBV4-1 and TRBJ2-3; D is perhaps TRBD2 (5 bases). There are 15 residues in the CDR3. Trimming took 1 base from V and 5 from J, leaving 13 bases between them. CDR1 MGHRA and CDR2 YSYEKL come from the germline V gene. Here the CDR3 reads CASSQGFTAGDTQYF. The DNA for the CDR3 is TGCGCCAGCAGCCAAGGATTCACGGCGGGAGATACGCAGTATTTT.

CDR3 sequence reads: CASSWELAGRSYEQYF. The CDR3 bases are TGTGCCAGCAGCTGGGAACTAGCGGGGCGCTCCTACGAGCAGTACTTC. The V gene is TRBV5-4, the J gene TRBJ2-7; 10 bases align to TRBD2. The CDR3 contains 16 residues. Germline assignment: CDR1 SGHNT and CDR2 YYREEE (reference sequence). V was pared by 3 bases and J by 0 bases, with 6 bases of the junction left unmatched.

The J gene is TRBJ2-5, the V gene TRBV19; no clear D gene. The J call may be in error: the DNA end matches TRBJ2-7 better. The V gene's germline CDR1 is LNHDA and CDR2 SQIVND (reference sequence). The CDR3 runs to 13 residues. CDR3 in DNA: TGTGCCAGTAGTATAGATAAGGACTACGAGCAGTACTTC. As protein: CASSIDKDYEQYF.

J is TRBJ1-4 and V is TRBV4-1, with D possibly matching TRBD1 (6 bases). CDR1 is MGHRA and CDR2 is YSYEKL in the germline V gene. V gave up 0 bases and J gave up 7 bases, with 18 bases separating them. The CDR3 covers 17 residues. DNA for the CDR3: TGCGCCAGCAGCCAAGAAGTATGGGGCAGGGGCGTTGAAAAACTGTTTTTT. This translates into CASSQEVWGRGVEKLFF.

The gene calls are TRBV10-1 and TRBJ1-2; 12 bases fit TRBD1. V shed 6 bases, J shed 7 bases, and the junction held 6 bases outside the gene matches. The CDR3 contains 14 residues. Germline lookup yields CDR1 WNHNN and CDR2 SYGVQD (reference sequence). The CDR3 is CASRGTGGYGGYTF. The CDR3 DNA reads as TGCGCCAGCAGGGGGACAGGGGGCTATGGTGGCTACACCTTC.

V usage is TRBV15 and J usage is TRBJ2-1; D might be TRBD2 (6 bases). CDR1 is LNHNV, CDR2 YYDKDF, per germline (reference sequence). Trimming removed 0 bases from V and 9 bases from J, with 18 bases in between. The CDR3 is made up of 16 amino acids. The CDR3 is CATSREPAGPSSEQFF. For the CDR3, the DNA is TGTGCCACCAGCAGAGAACCCGCGGGGCCTAGTAGTGAGCAGTTCTTC.

This rearrangement joins TRBV14 to TRBJ2-5; perhaps TRBD2 as D (6 bases). Germline V CDR1 and CDR2: SGHDN, FVKESK. Trimming pared 0 bases from V and 3 bases from J, leaving 20 bases between. The CDR3 runs 18 residues. For the CDR3, the DNA is TGTGCCAGCAGCCAAGAAAAGGACCAACCTCGGGAGAAAGAGACCCAGTACTTC. Residues: CASSQEKDQPREKETQYF.

The V call is TRBV27, the J call TRBJ2-1, with 13 bases fitting TRBD2. Germline V gene data show CDR1 as MNHEY and CDR2 as SMNVEV (reference sequence). With 3 bases clipped from V and 2 bases from J, the junction kept 1 base outside the gene matches. The CDR3 consists of 16 residues. Here the CDR3 DNA reads TGTGCCAGCAGTTTCGGGACTAGCGGGGCCTACAATGAGCAGTTCTTC. The encoded protein is CASSFGTSGAYNEQFF.

V is TRBV25-1 and J is TRBJ2-1; D is tentatively TRBD1 or TRBD2 (5 bases each). Trimming left V 1 base short and J 3 bases short, with 10 bases between. Looked up from germline, CDR1 is MGHDK and CDR2 is SYGVNS. The CDR3 loop spans 15 amino acids. The CDR3 bases are TGTGCCAGCAGTGAATCTGGGGACCTCTACAATGAGCAGTTCTTC. This sequence encodes CASSESGDLYNEQFF.

The chain carries TRBV30 and TRBJ2-1, with 10 bases fitting TRBD2. Germline V gene sequence: CDR1 GTSNPN, CDR2 SVGIG (reference sequence). The CDR3 has 23 residues. V trimming: 3 bases; J trimming: 0 bases; junction bases outside the gene matches: 26. The CDR3 protein is CAWSGFLDNVGRTSGFSYNEQFF. The CDR3 nucleotides are TGTGCCTGGAGCGGTTTCCTGGACAACGTAGGACGGACTAGCGGATTCTCCTACAATGAGCAGTTCTTC.

The chain has TRBV7-6 and TRBJ1-5; a weak D match, TRBD1 (6 bases). The CDR3 is 16 amino acids. V was cut by 7 bases and J by 8 bases, with 24 bases left in between. Germline V CDR1 and CDR2: SGHVS, FNYEAQ. The CDR3, as DNA: TGTGCCAGCACTAGTCTCCCGGGACACAAATCGGAGCCCCAGCATTTT. This sequence encodes CASTSLPGHKSEPQHF.

The chain employs TRBV4-1 and TRBJ1-2, with 8 bases that match TRBD1. The CDR3 contains 14 residues. V was clipped by 7 bases and J by 2 bases; unmatched bases: 6. The germline V gene has CDR1 MGHRA and CDR2 YSYEKL. This chain's CDR3 is CASTPGQGNYGYTF. The DNA of the CDR3 is TGCGCCAGCACCCCCGGACAGGGAAACTATGGCTACACCTTC.

This chain joins TRBV6-1 and TRBJ1-2; D gene ambiguous. CDR1 is MNHNS, CDR2 SASEGT, per germline. Trimming took 7 bases from V and 4 from J, leaving 19 bases between them. This CDR3 has 15 residues. In DNA form, the CDR3 reads TGTGCCAGCACCGGTTGGAGCCGGGGAAGCTATGGCTACACCTTC. It codes for CASTGWSRGSYGYTF.

The chain carries TRBV15 and TRBJ1-2; 11 nucleotides agree with TRBD1. V was pared by 5 bases and J by 2 bases, with 1 base of the junction left unmatched. Germline V gene sequence: CDR1 LNHNV, CDR2 YYDKDF (reference sequence). This CDR3 has 14 residues. The CDR3 sequence: CATSWDRGNYGYTF. The CDR3 DNA follows: TGTGCCACCAGCTGGGACAGGGGGAACTATGGCTACACCTTC.

This sequence joins TRBV4-1 and TRBJ2-1, with D possibly being TRBD1 or TRBD2 (5 bases each). V was cut by 5 bases and J by 6 bases, with 14 bases left in between. Germline V gene data show CDR1 as MGHRA and CDR2 as YSYEKL. The CDR3 length is 14 residues. Here the CDR3 DNA reads TGCGCCAGCAGCATCTCCCGGGACCTCAATGAGCAGTTCTTC. Residues: CASSISRDLNEQFF.